This TCR beta chain originates from a study of blood T cell repertoires in COVID-19. Study-level information: T cells, B-cell-depleted T cells, or PBMCs provided the cDNA or gDNA that served as material.

Per the study methods: It was from reference gene primer amplification that nucleated cell counts were estimated. Produced via immunoSEQ multiplex PCR; TCRdb's table is partial and in-frame only. V and J calls and clone size are as listed in that table; D and trimming were resolved from the DNA. The profile shows 59,000 or so clones, over 75% of them singletons. The ends were cut back, 5 bases at V and 10 bases at J, with 9 bases in the middle. The CDR3 loop spans 11 amino acids. CDR1 is SGHTA and CDR2 is FQGNSA in the germline V gene. The receptor comes from a man between 60 and 75 years old with acute or convalescent COVID-19. V usage is TRBV7-2 and J usage is TRBJ2-1, with D unclear. The sequenced sample consisted of peripheral blood. CDR3 residues: CASSPYWEQFF. The CDR3 DNA follows: TGTGCCAGCAGCCCTTACTGGGAGCAGTTCTTC.